This TCR beta chain was recorded in a study of shared clonotypes between healthy human individuals. The overall study: Each donor had three CD4 naive, three CD4 memory, two CD8 naive and one CD8 memory plate.

TCRdb keeps only in-frame clones here, not all; method: immunoSEQ multiplex PCR. The table lists around 2.5 million clones, 80% to 95% of them singletons. This CDR3 spans 16 amino acids. Germline V lookup: CDR1 SGHNT, CDR2 YYREEE (reference sequence). V was shortened by 4 bases and J by 7 bases, with 23 bases between the two germline ends. This rearrangement joins TRBV5-4 to TRBJ1-2; D uncertain. The sample consisted of naive CD4+ T cells from PBMCs. Stated subset: CD45RA+ positively selected. The sequence derives from a man younger than 35 in good health. Some clones in this sample may be carry-over from other donors' samples. This chain's CDR3 is CASSPTGRGLFSGYTF. CDR3 nucleotides: TGTGCCAGCAGCCCCACCGGGCGGGGTTTATTTAGTGGCTACACCTTC.